The entry that follows covers one T cell receptor beta chain sequence. Trimming pared 0 bases from V and 3 bases from J, leaving 9 bases between. The V gene's germline CDR1 is SGHNT and CDR2 YYREEE (reference sequence). The CDR3 length is 14 residues. Sequencing was performed with immunoSEQ multiplex PCR; in TCRdb, only in-frame clones are kept and a portion is missing. The sample records 210,000 or so clones, about four fifths being singletons. These data come from a study of blood T cell repertoires in COVID-19. Study in general: The United States, Italy and Spain provided the acute and convalescent COVID-19 samples. PBMCs, B-cell-depleted T cells, or T cells were the source of the cDNA or gDNA that made up the material.

The clonotype was recovered from a woman aged 80 or over with COVID-19, enrolled during active disease. The V call is TRBV5-4, the J call TRBJ1-2, with a possible D match to TRBD1 (5 bases). Material: peripheral blood. CDR3 in amino acids: CASSLGGEYYGYTF. The CDR3 coding sequence is TGTGCCAGCAGCTTGGGGGGCGAGTACTATGGCTACACCTTC.